This T cell receptor beta chain was sequenced for a study of metastatic and nonmetastatic thyroid tumors. Whole-study context: The study looked at repertoires side by side in blood and in tumor or nodule tissue from malignant and benign thyroid patients.

Original handling: Clinicopathological groups supplied CDR3 differences that were used to build a distant-metastasis classifier for papillary thyroid cancer. TCRdb re-called the PCR reads through MiXCR. These V and J calls originate from TCRdb's pipeline instead of the authors' own analysis. The profile shows 25,000 to 30,000 clones, approximately 16% of them singletons. V dropped 2 bases and J dropped 9; count of bases not matched to a gene: 3. The V gene's germline CDR1 is ENHRY and CDR2 SYGVKD. The CDR3 length is 14 residues. This clone is medium-sized. Its antigen is currently unknown. Findings and caveats of the study: It was reportedly found that TCR beta diversity was significantly higher in malignant thyroid tumors than in benign nodules, a difference seen in both blood and tumor samples.

The entire patient cohort was treatment-naive prior to thyroid surgery. The material sequenced was blood. The V call is TRBV10-3, the J call TRBJ2-1; 11 nucleotides agree with TRBD2. The clonotype originates from a female donor with papillary thyroid cancer or a benign thyroid nodule (not recorded which). Some clones in this sample may be carry-over from other donors' samples. The CDR3 DNA reads TGTGCCATCAGTGAGACTAGCGGGAGCGGTGAGCAGTTCTTC. Residues: CAISETSGSGEQFF.